This T cell receptor beta chain was recorded in a study of T cell changes during pregnancy in multiple sclerosis. The germline V gene encodes CDR1 SNHLY and CDR2 FYNNEI. There are 13 residues in the CDR3. The V end was cut by 8 bases, the J end by 4 bases, with 12 bases between. The data were produced by immunoSEQ multiplex PCR, yet TCRdb's version contains in-frame clones alone and is incomplete. This sample has around 96,000 clones, with 94% found just once. The clonotype originates from a female donor with multiple sclerosis, enrolled in a pregnancy study. This chain links TRBV2 with TRBJ1-3; a weak D match, TRBD1 (5 bases). The sequenced sample was peripheral blood, obtained in the third trimester of pregnancy. For the CDR3, the DNA is TGTGCCAGCCGCGGGGGAGCAGGAAACACCATATATTTT. Protein product: CASRGGAGNTIYF.